One and the same sample provided the 30 T cell receptor beta chains below, sequenced in a study of a mutant IDH1 vaccine in newly diagnosed glioma. The time point here: week 35, safety follow-up. With topical imiquimod, each dose of the vaccine consisted of 300 ug of mutant IDH1 20-mer peptide. Measured with immunoSEQ multiplex PCR; TCRdb has only the in-frame clones, and not every one. The sample includes about 54,000 clones, 86% of them seen just once. These receptors' targets are unknown. The sample was PBMCs, taken from a glioma patient whose treatment included an IDH1 peptide vaccine. The receptors originated from a man between 40 and 49 years old with glioma.

The V gene is TRBV7-2, the J gene TRBJ2-5, with 8 nucleotides matching TRBD1. The CDR3 covers 14 residues. Per germline, CDR1 SGHTA and CDR2 FQGNSA. J gave up 2 bases and V 5 bases, and 4 bases lay outside the gene matches. CDR3 loop: CASSLGTGQETQYF. CDR3 DNA sequence: TGTGCCAGCAGCCTTGGGACAGGTCAAGAGACCCAGTACTTC.

This chain links TRBV21-1 with TRBJ2-1; the D segment call TRBD2 is taken from the table without a DNA check. TRBV21-1 is an annotated pseudogene. There are 13 residues in the CDR3. Here the CDR3 DNA reads TGTGCCAGCGGGGACCGGGGGATGTACGAGCAGTTCTTC. This codes for CASGDRGMYEQFF.

For the CDR3, the DNA is TGTGCCAGCAGCCCGACGGGGTTCCAAGAGACCCAGTACTTC. It specifies CASSPTGFQETQYF. The chain links TRBV7-2 to TRBJ2-5, with D perhaps matching TRBD2 (5 bases). CDR1 SGHTA and CDR2 FQGNSA come from the germline V gene. The V gene lost 5 bases and the J gene lost 1 base, with 11 bases spanning the gap. The CDR3 length is 14 residues.

This clone was recorded once. The chain uses TRBV19 and TRBJ2-4; D is possibly TRBD1 or TRBD2 (5 bases each). Germline V gene sequence: CDR1 LNHDA, CDR2 SQIVND (reference sequence). The CDR3 spans 12 residues. V dropped 6 bases and J dropped 5 bases, with 8 bases sitting between them. The DNA for the CDR3 is TGTGCCAGTAGACTGGGGGAAAACATTCAGTACTTC. Protein: CASRLGENIQYF.

V and J are TRBV5-1 and TRBJ2-1; D may match TRBD1 or TRBD2 (5 bases each). Germline CDR1 is SGHRS and CDR2 is YFSETQ. V lost 3 bases to trimming and J lost 9 bases, with 19 bases between them. This CDR3 spans 15 amino acids. CDR3 nucleotides: TGCGCCAGCAGCTCCCGAACCGGGTCTGGGGGTGAGCAGTTCTTC. The encoded protein is CASSSRTGSGGEQFF. The full variable domain, its missing parts supplied by reference TRBV5-1 and TRBJ2-1, is KAGVTQTPRYLIKTRGQQVTLSCSPISGHRSVSWYQQTPGQGLQFLFEYFSETQRNKGNFPGRFSGRQFSNSRSEMNVSTLELGDSALYLCASSSRTGSGGEQFFGPGTRLTVL.

The chain links TRBV6-1 to TRBJ1-2; D unclear. Germline assignment: CDR1 MNHNS and CDR2 SASEGT. The CDR3 covers 14 residues. V shed 4 bases and J shed 2 bases, with 11 bases lying between them. DNA of the CDR3: TGTGCCAGCAGTGGACATCAAGGGAACTATGGCTACACCTTC. Amino acids: CASSGHQGNYGYTF.

The gene calls are TRBV29-1 and TRBJ1-1; the D is unclear. Deletions cut 4 bases from V and 1 base from J, with 7 bases between. This CDR3 region has 12 residues. Germline V CDR1 and CDR2: SQVTM, ANQGSEA. CDR3 sequence: CSVGRSNTEAFF. DNA for the CDR3: TGCAGCGTTGGACGGTCGAACACTGAAGCTTTCTTT.

V gene TRBV11-2 combines with J gene TRBJ1-1; no firm D call. Germline loops: CDR1 SGHAT, CDR2 FQNNGV. The length of the CDR3 is 14 residues. Trimming took 3 bases from V and 1 from J, leaving 9 bases between them. CDR3 DNA sequence: TGTGCCAGCAGCTTTCAATCGGGGAACACTGAAGCTTTCTTT. As protein: CASSFQSGNTEAFF.

This chain links TRBV11-3 with TRBJ2-7; TRBD2 matches at 7 bases. CDR1 is SGHNT, CDR2 YENEEA, per germline. CDR3 size: 14 residues. J was trimmed by 5 bases and V by 5 bases; bases with no gene match: 9. This chain's CDR3 is CASSPGMGGDEQYF. The CDR3, as DNA: TGTGCCAGCAGCCCCGGGATGGGAGGGGACGAGCAGTACTTC.

This chain connects TRBV7-2 to TRBJ1-3; tentative D call: TRBD1 (5 bases). Germline assignment: CDR1 SGHTA and CDR2 FQGNSA. The CDR3 has 15 amino acids. Trimming cost V 5 bases and J 4 bases, with 15 bases left between them. In nucleotides, the CDR3 is TGTGCCAGCAGCCCGGTGGGGGGAAGCGGAAACACCATATATTTT. Translated, it gives CASSPVGGSGNTIYF.

The rearrangement joins TRBV9 to TRBJ1-2; no firm D call. V dropped 2 bases and J dropped 0 bases, with 11 bases sitting between them. Germline V gene lookup returns CDR1 SGDLS and CDR2 YYNGEE. This CDR3 comprises 15 residues. The CDR3 spells CASSVGQLSNYGYTF. The CDR3, as DNA: TGTGCCAGCAGCGTCGGTCAGCTTTCTAACTATGGCTACACCTTC.

This sequence joins TRBV29-1 and TRBJ2-1; 7 positions agree with TRBD2. Germline assignment: CDR1 SQVTM and CDR2 ANQGSEA. V dropped 8 bases and J dropped 6; count of bases not matched to a gene: 4. The CDR3 loop spans 11 amino acids. The CDR3 DNA reads as TGCAGCTCTAGCGGTAGCAATGAGCAGTTCTTC. It codes for CSSSGSNEQFF.

This sequence joins TRBV19 and TRBJ2-7; TRBD2 is a possible D gene (5 bases). The CDR3 is 14 residues long. V was clipped by 6 bases and J by 4 bases, with 16 bases between them. Germline V CDR1 and CDR2: LNHDA, SQIVND (reference sequence). The CDR3 reads CASSVARGPYEQYF. The CDR3 nucleotides read TGTGCCAGTAGCGTAGCTAGAGGGCCGTACGAGCAGTACTTC. The full variable domain, rest sourced from reference TRBV19 and TRBJ2-7, is DGGITQSPKYLFRKEGQNVTLSCEQNLNHDAMYWYRQDPGQGLRLIYYSQIVNDFQKGDIAEGYSVSREKKESFPLTVTSAQKNPTAFYLCASSVARGPYEQYFGPGTRLTVT.

The V gene is TRBV7-3, the J gene TRBJ1-1; the D is unclear. Per germline, CDR1 SGHTA and CDR2 FQGTGA. V lost 5 bases and J 5 bases, leaving 15 bases between the germline ends. This CDR3 is built from 14 residues. The chain's CDR3 is CASSRDPGGTEAFF. The CDR3 DNA sequence: TGTGCCAGCAGCCGAGACCCCGGAGGGACTGAAGCTTTCTTT.

This chain connects TRBV11-3 to TRBJ1-5, with D perhaps TRBD1 (5 bases). The germline CDR1 and CDR2 sequences are SGHNT and YENEEA. This CDR3 contains 14 residues. Trimming removed 2 bases from V and 6 bases from J, with 11 bases in between. The CDR3 protein is CASSLRGESQPQHF. CDR3 in DNA: TGTGCCAGCAGCTTACGAGGGGAGAGTCAGCCCCAGCATTTT.

This chain connects TRBV6-7 to TRBJ2-3; 8 bases are shared with TRBD2. TRBV6-7 is annotated as an ORF whose role is uncertain. The CDR3 extends over 17 amino acids. The V and J ends lost 0 bases and 0 bases, in that order; junction bases with no gene match: 5. The CDR3 is CASSYSVAGPSTDTQYF. The CDR3 DNA reads as TGTGCCAGCAGTTACTCGGTAGCGGGACCAAGCACAGATACGCAGTATTTT.

The J gene is TRBJ1-2, the V gene TRBV27; D remains unclear. The CDR3 has 15 amino acids. Germline V gene data show CDR1 as MNHEY and CDR2 as SMNVEV (reference sequence). V was trimmed by 5 bases and J by 4 bases, leaving 17 bases between them. This chain's CDR3 is CASSALGGISYGYTF. DNA of the CDR3: TGTGCCAGCAGTGCCCTTGGAGGGATAAGCTATGGCTACACCTTC.

V and J are TRBV14 and TRBJ2-2, with 10 bases aligning to TRBD2. In germline, CDR1 is SGHDN, CDR2 FVKESK. CDR3 length equals 14 residues. The J segment lost 2 bases and the V segment lost 8 bases, leaving 2 bases of the junction unmatched. The chain's CDR3 is CASSLAGNTGELFF. In DNA form, the CDR3 reads TGTGCCAGCTCACTAGCGGGAAACACCGGGGAGCTGTTTTTT.

The chain joins TRBV5-1 to TRBJ2-3; possible D gene TRBD2, 5 bases. The CDR3 contains 12 residues. Trimming left V 4 bases short and J 7 bases short, with 10 bases between. In germline, CDR1 is SGHRS, CDR2 YFSETQ. The CDR3 is CASSVDSYTQYF. In nucleotides, the CDR3 is TGCGCCAGCAGCGTGGACTCCTATACGCAGTATTTT.

This chain uses TRBV18 with TRBJ1-2; maybe TRBD1 (6 bases). The V gene lost 3 bases and the J gene lost 2 bases, with 7 bases spanning the gap. The CDR3 length is 13 residues. Per germline, CDR1 KGHSH and CDR2 LQKENI. The CDR3 DNA reads as TGTGCCAGCTCACCTGACAGGAACTATGGCTACACCTTC. This codes for CASSPDRNYGYTF.

This chain joins TRBV15 and TRBJ2-1; possible D gene TRBD2, 5 bases. The CDR3 sequence is 16 residues long. Trimming stripped 1 base from V and 6 bases from J, with 16 bases between. The V gene's germline CDR1 is LNHNV and CDR2 YYDKDF (reference sequence). The CDR3 coding sequence is TGTGCCACCAGCAGAGGAAGATTTTCTAGCAGCAATGAGCAGTTCTTC. It specifies CATSRGRFSSSNEQFF.

The rearrangement joins TRBV5-1 to TRBJ2-7, with TRBD1 identical over 8 bases. The CDR3 is 14 amino acids. Germline V gives CDR1 SGHRS, CDR2 YFSETQ. With V trimmed by 2 bases and J by 2 bases, 3 bases remained unmatched. The CDR3 DNA reads as TGCGCCAGCAGCTTTGGACAGGGAACCTACGAGCAGTACTTC. It specifies CASSFGQGTYEQYF.

The chain uses TRBV6-5 and TRBJ1-5; D is undetermined. The V and J ends lost 6 bases and 3 bases respectively, with 9 bases between them. The CDR3 extends over 13 amino acids. Germline assignment: CDR1 MNHEY and CDR2 SVGAGI. The CDR3 DNA is TGTGCCAGCAGAGGGCAGCTCAATCAGCCCCAGCATTTT. Translation gives CASRGQLNQPQHF.

In nucleotides, the CDR3 is TGTGCCACCAGCAGAGATCTCTTGGCAAATGGAAACACCATATATTTT. It translates to CATSRDLLANGNTIYF. V gene TRBV15 combines with J gene TRBJ1-3, with unresolved D. The CDR3 contains 16 residues. Trimming cost V 0 bases and J 3 bases, with 12 bases left between them. CDR1 is LNHNV and CDR2 is YYDKDF in the germline V gene (reference sequence).

The chain couples TRBV6-1 to TRBJ2-7; TRBD1 aligns across 7 bases. Trimming took 6 bases from V and 3 from J; bases not matched to a gene: 11. The CDR3 is 15 residues long. Germline V CDR1 and CDR2: MNHNS, SASEGT. CDR3 residues: CASRARGLDSYEQYF. In nucleotides, the CDR3 is TGTGCCAGCAGGGCGAGGGGGCTAGATAGCTACGAGCAGTACTTC.

This clone was recorded only once. A junction boundary mismatches the germline segment, possibly from a read error. The chain couples TRBV28 to TRBJ2-3, with D tentatively TRBD1 (5 bases). CDR1 is MDHEN and CDR2 is SYDVKM in the germline V gene. The CDR3 spans 12 residues. The CDR3 loop reads CASRGVTDTQYF. The CDR3, as DNA: TGTGCCAGCAGAGGGGTTACAGACACGCAGTATTTT.

A single count supports this clone. This chain uses TRBV7-2 with TRBJ2-3, with D possibly matching TRBD1 (5 bases). The CDR3 has 15 amino acids. V lost 5 bases to trimming and J lost 3 bases, with 15 bases between them. Looked up from germline, CDR1 is SGHTA and CDR2 is FQGNSA. CDR3 region: CASSRNQGQTDTQYF. The CDR3 coding sequence is TGTGCCAGCAGCCGAAATCAGGGTCAGACAGATACGCAGTATTTT.

The rearrangement links TRBV5-1 to TRBJ1-1; 8 bases agree with TRBD1. CDR3 length: 13 amino acids. Trimming removed 2 bases from V and 11 bases from J; junction bases left unmatched: 8. Germline CDR1 SGHRS, CDR2 YFSETQ. CDR3 DNA: TGCGCCAGCAGCTTTGATCAGGACAGGGCGGCTTTCTTT. It yields the protein CASSFDQDRAAFF.

J is TRBJ2-5 and V is TRBV4-1; unclear D gene. Trimming removed 3 bases from V and 3 bases from J, with 11 bases in between. CDR3 length: 14 amino acids. Per germline, CDR1 MGHRA and CDR2 YSYEKL. CDR3 amino acids: CASSHLLGEETQYF. Written as DNA, the CDR3 is TGCGCCAGCAGCCATCTCCTAGGAGAAGAGACCCAGTACTTC.

V is TRBV19 and J is TRBJ2-1; 7 positions agree with TRBD2. The CDR3 is 14 residues long. Germline lookup yields CDR1 LNHDA and CDR2 SQIVND (reference sequence). The junction had 8 bases not matched to a gene; V was cut back by 5 bases and J by 7 bases. CDR3 bases: TGTGCCAGTAGTCTACGTGGGGGGGTTAATGAGCAGTTCTTC. As protein: CASSLRGGVNEQFF.